This TCR beta chain was sequenced for a study of technical replicates of blood from a handful of donors. Only in-frame clones appear in the TCRdb table, and some are missing; sequencing was by immunoSEQ multiplex PCR. The sample carries more than 80,000 clones, around 96% recorded once. V was pared by 5 bases and J by 6 bases, with 20 bases between. The CDR3 is 15 residues long. Germline assignment: CDR1 SGHTA and CDR2 FQGNSA. The sample holds one count of this clone. This clonotype originated in a human donor in good health. Sequencing was performed on T cells isolated from PBMCs. V is TRBV7-2 and J is TRBJ2-7; possible D gene TRBD2, 6 bases. The CDR3 DNA follows: TGTGCCAGCAGCCCTTTGGGGGGAAGTCTAAGCGAGCAGTACTTC. Residues: CASSPLGGSLSEQYF.